These T cell receptor beta chains were read from a single sample in a study of CD8 T cells in Susac syndrome. Each CDR3 protein gets one entry after TCRdb re-called the immunoSEQ multiplex PCR reads with MiXCR. In the table there are 150,000 to 200,000 distinct CDR3 sequences, less than 95% of which are singletons. Input material: CD4+ T cells from PBMCs. The receptor source for this set is a human donor with multiple sclerosis. The conserved cysteine and the conserved F or W are not part of the CDR3 here. The order of the fields is V gene, CDR3 protein.

V gene: TRBV28; CDR3 protein: ASRPQGGQPQH
V gene: TRBV12-3/TRBV12-4; CDR3 protein: ASSLGGSSYEQY
V gene: TRBV20-1; CDR3 protein: SAGGLLGYT
V gene: TRBV12-3/TRBV12-4; CDR3 protein: ASSLNGNTEAF
V gene: TRBV12-3/TRBV12-4; CDR3 protein: ASRSDRGLGELF
V gene: TRBV23-1; CDR3 protein: ASSWRRAAQPYQPQH
V gene: TRBV27; CDR3 protein: ASSLTGRRTTLLYEQY
V gene: TRBV5-6; CDR3 protein: ASSLDRGNYGYT
V gene: TRBV29-1; CDR3 protein: SHGQGY
V gene: TRBV20-1; CDR3 protein: SARDRTGRSYEQY
V gene: TRBV5-1; CDR3 protein: ASSQTPWEQF
V gene: TRBV7-6; CDR3 protein: ASSPQSYNEQF
V gene: TRBV27; CDR3 protein: ASSGLAVNEQF
V gene: TRBV5-6; CDR3 protein: ASSLNYGYT
V gene: TRBV9; CDR3 protein: ASSPQTDLAGELF
V gene: TRBV9; CDR3 protein: ASSARSGLTDTQY
V gene: TRBV5-1; CDR3 protein: ASSLITGQGNEQY
V gene: TRBV3-1; CDR3 protein: ASSQFSTVNQPQH
V gene: TRBV5-1; CDR3 protein: ASSLGDRGYEKLF
V gene: TRBV2; CDR3 protein: ASTQTGSTGYT
V gene: TRBV25-1; CDR3 protein: ASSPGGFSGNTIY
V gene: TRBV12-3/TRBV12-4; CDR3 protein: ASSLITSGNTIY
V gene: TRBV6-5; CDR3 protein: ASSGSMLSGNTIY
V gene: TRBV7-9; CDR3 protein: ASSPTPGQGEAF
V gene: TRBV20-1; CDR3 protein: SATGGLTDTQY
V gene: TRBV10-3; CDR3 protein: AISEPHGIRSGANVLT
V gene: TRBV2; CDR3 protein: ASSFAGELF
V gene: TRBV14; CDR3 protein: ASSPSARAGTEAF
V gene: TRBV27; CDR3 protein: ASRTGPGYGYT
V gene: TRBV19; CDR3 protein: ASRRQGDQPQH
V gene: TRBV9; CDR3 protein: ASARTGVYNEQF
V gene: TRBV20-1; CDR3 protein: SAFPHNEQF
V gene: TRBV12-3/TRBV12-4; CDR3 protein: ASSFGADEQY
V gene: TRBV4-3; CDR3 protein: ASSPDSIINTGELF
V gene: TRBV30; CDR3 protein: AWSGLASDIQY
V gene: TRBV28; CDR3 protein: ASSSSTGGRYGYT
V gene: TRBV6-5; CDR3 protein: ASSYVDREKLF
V gene: TRBV6-6; CDR3 protein: ASRGALLNTGELF
V gene: TRBV6-6; CDR3 protein: ASSTGAGEGEQY